This TCR beta chain stems from a study of cytomegalovirus exposure and HLA in healthy donors. PCR involved 60 Vbeta and 13 Jbeta primers. Produced via immunoSEQ multiplex PCR; TCRdb's table is partial and in-frame only. The repertoire holds approximately 150,000 clones, approximately 71% seen once, with around 5% in the top ten. CDR1 is SGHAT, CDR2 FQNNGV, per germline. With 0 bases removed from V and 4 bases from J, the gap between germline ends came to 18 bases. The CDR3 has 17 residues. V is TRBV11-2 and J is TRBJ1-2; possibly TRBD1 for D (5 bases). The sequenced sample was PBMCs. This clonotype was obtained from a woman between 18 and 29 years old in good health and CMV-seropositive. This chain's CDR3 is CASSLDRIQGRGYGYTF. As DNA, the CDR3 is TGTGCCAGCAGCTTAGATAGAATTCAGGGTAGAGGCTATGGCTACACCTTC.